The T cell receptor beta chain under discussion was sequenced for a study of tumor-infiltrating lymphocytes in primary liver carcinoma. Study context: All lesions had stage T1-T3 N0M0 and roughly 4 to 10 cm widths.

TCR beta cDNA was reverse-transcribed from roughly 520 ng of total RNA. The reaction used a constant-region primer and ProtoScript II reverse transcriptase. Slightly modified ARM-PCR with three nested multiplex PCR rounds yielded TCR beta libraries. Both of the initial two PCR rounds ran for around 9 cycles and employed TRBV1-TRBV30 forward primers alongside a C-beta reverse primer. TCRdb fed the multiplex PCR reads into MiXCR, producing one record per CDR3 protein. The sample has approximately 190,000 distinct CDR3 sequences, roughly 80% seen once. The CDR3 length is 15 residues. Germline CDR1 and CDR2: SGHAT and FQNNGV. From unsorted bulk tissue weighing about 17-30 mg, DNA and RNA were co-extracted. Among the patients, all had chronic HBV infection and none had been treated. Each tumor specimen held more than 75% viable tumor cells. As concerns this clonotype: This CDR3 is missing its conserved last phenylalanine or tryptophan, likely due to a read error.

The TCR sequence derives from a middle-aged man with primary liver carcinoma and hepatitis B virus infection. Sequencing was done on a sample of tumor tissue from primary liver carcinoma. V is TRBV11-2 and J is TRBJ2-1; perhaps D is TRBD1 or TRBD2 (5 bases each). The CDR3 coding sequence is TGCGCCAGCAGCTTAAGGACAAGGCCGGGGAATGAGCAGTTCCTC. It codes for CASSLRTRPGNEQFL.